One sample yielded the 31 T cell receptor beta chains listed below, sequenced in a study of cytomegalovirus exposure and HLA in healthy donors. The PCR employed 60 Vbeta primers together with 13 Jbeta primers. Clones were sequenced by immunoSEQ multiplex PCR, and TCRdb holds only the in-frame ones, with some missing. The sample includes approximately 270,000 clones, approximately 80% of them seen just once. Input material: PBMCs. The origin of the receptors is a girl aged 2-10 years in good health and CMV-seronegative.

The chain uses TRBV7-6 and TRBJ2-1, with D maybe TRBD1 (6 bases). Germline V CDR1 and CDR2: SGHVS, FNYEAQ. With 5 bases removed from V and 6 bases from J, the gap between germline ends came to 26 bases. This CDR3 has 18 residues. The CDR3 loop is CASSLFPPRVTGPNEQFF. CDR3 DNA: TGTGCCAGCAGCCTCTTCCCCCCCCGGGTCACAGGGCCCAATGAGCAGTTCTTC.

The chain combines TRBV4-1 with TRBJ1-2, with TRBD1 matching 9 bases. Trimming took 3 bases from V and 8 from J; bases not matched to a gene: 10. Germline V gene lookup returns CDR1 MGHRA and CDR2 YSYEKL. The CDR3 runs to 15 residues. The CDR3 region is CASSHPGGTGRGYTF. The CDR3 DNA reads TGCGCCAGCAGCCACCCCGGGGGGACAGGGAGAGGCTACACCTTC.

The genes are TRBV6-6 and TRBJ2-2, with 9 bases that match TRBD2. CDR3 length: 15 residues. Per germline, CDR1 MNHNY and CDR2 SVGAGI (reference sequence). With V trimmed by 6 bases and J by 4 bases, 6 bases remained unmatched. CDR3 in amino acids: CASRYSGGLTGELFF. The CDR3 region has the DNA TGTGCCAGCAGGTATAGCGGGGGACTCACCGGGGAGCTGTTTTTT.

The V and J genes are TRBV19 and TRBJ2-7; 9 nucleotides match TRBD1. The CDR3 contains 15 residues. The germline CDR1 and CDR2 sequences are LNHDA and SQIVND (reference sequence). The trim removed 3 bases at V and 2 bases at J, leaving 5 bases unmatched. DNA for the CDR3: TGTGCCAGTAGTATGGGGACAGGGATGACCTACGAGCAGTACTTC. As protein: CASSMGTGMTYEQYF.

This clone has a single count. CDR3 in amino acids: CASSPPGRNEQFF. As DNA, the CDR3 is TGTGCCAGCAGTCCACCCGGGAGAAATGAGCAGTTCTTC. This chain uses TRBV6-5 with TRBJ2-1; a weak D match, TRBD2 (6 bases). This CDR3 comprises 13 residues. V was cut by 5 bases and J by 7 bases, with 12 bases left in between. Germline values: CDR1 MNHEY, CDR2 SVGAGI.

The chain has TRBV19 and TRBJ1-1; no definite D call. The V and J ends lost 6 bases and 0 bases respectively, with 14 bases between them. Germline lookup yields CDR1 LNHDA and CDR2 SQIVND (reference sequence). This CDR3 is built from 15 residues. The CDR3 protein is CASSIQPVVNTEAFF. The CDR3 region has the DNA TGTGCCAGTAGCATACAACCGGTCGTGAACACTGAAGCTTTCTTT.

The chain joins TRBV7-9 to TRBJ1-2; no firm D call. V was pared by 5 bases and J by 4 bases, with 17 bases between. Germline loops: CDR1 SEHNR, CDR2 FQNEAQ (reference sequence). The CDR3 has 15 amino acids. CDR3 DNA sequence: TGTGCCAGCAGCGGGCCAGACACTCACTTCTATGGCTACACCTTC. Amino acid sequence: CASSGPDTHFYGYTF.

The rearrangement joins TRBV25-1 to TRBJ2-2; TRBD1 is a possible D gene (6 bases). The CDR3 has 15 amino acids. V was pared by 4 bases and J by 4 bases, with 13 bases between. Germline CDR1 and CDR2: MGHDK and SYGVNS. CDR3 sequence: CASSAGAWGTGELFF. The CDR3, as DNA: TGTGCCAGCAGTGCAGGGGCCTGGGGCACCGGGGAGCTGTTTTTT.

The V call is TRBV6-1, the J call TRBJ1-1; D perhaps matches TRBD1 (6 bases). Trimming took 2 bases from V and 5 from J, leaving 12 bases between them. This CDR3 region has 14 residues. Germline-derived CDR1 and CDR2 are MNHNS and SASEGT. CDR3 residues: CASSETGLGTEAFF. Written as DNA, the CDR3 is TGTGCCAGCAGTGAAACAGGGTTGGGAACTGAAGCTTTCTTT.

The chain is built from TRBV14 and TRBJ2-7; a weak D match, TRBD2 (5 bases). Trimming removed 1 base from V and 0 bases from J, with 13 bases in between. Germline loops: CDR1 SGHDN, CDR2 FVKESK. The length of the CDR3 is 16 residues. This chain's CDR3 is CASSQGFRGNSYEQYF. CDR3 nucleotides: TGTGCCAGCAGCCAAGGATTTAGAGGGAACTCCTACGAGCAGTACTTC.

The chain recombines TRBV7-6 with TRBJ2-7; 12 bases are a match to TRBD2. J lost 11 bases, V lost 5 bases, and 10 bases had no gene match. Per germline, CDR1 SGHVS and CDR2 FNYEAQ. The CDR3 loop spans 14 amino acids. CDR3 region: CASSPGLAGKPKYF. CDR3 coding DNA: TGTGCCAGCAGCCCTGGACTAGCGGGAAAGCCTAAGTACTTC.

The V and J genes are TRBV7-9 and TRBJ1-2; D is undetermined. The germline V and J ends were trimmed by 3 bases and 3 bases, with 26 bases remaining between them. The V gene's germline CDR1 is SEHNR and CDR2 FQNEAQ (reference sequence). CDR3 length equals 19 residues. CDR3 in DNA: TGTGCCAGCAGCTTTAGTGGGCGCGGGTTTTTAATCGTCGACTATGGCTACACCTTC. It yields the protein CASSFSGRGFLIVDYGYTF.

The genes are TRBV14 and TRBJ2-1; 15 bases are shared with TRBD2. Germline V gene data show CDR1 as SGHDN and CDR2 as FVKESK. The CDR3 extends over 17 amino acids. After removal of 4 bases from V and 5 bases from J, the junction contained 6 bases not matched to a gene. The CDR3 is CASSPGTSGRKDNEQFF. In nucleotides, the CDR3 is TGTGCCAGCAGCCCGGGGACTAGCGGGAGGAAGGACAATGAGCAGTTCTTC.

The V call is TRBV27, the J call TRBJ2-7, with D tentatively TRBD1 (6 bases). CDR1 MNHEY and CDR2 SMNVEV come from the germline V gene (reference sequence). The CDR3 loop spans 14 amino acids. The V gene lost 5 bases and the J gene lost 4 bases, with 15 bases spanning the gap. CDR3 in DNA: TGTGCCAGCAGTCTACCCGGACAGAGGTACGAGCAGTACTTC. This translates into CASSLPGQRYEQYF.

CDR3: CASSLSGGPSTEAFF. The DNA of the CDR3 is TGTGCCAGCAGTTTATCAGGGGGCCCCAGCACTGAAGCTTTCTTT. This chain uses TRBV27 with TRBJ1-1, with 7 bases lining up with TRBD1. The V gene's germline CDR1 is MNHEY and CDR2 SMNVEV (reference sequence). With 0 bases clipped from V and 4 bases from J, the junction kept 5 bases outside the gene matches. The CDR3 has 15 residues.

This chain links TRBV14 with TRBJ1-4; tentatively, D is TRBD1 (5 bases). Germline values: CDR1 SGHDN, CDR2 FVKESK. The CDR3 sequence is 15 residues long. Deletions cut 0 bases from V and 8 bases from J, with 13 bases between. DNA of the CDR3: TGTGCCAGCAGCCAAGAGGCAGGACACACCGAAAAACTGTTTTTT. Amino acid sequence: CASSQEAGHTEKLFF.

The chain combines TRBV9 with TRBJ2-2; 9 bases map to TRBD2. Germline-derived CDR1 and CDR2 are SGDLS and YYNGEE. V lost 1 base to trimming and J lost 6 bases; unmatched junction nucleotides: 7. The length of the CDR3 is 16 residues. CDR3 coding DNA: TGTGCCAGCAGCGTACTTGGCGGGAGGGCCGCCGGGGAGCTGTTTTTT. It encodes CASSVLGGRAAGELFF.

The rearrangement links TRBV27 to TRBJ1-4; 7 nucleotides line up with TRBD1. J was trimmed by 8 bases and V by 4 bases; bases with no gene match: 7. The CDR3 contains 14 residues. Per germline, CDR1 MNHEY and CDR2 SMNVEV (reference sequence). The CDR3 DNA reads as TGTGCCAGCAGTTCCGGACAGGCTCGGGAAAAACTGTTTTTT. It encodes CASSSGQAREKLFF.

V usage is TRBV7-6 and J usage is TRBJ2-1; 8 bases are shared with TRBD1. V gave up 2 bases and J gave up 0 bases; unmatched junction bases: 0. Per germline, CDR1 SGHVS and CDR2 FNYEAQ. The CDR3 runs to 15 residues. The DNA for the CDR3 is TGTGCCAGCAGCTTAACAGGGGGCTCCTACAATGAGCAGTTCTTC. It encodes CASSLTGGSYNEQFF.

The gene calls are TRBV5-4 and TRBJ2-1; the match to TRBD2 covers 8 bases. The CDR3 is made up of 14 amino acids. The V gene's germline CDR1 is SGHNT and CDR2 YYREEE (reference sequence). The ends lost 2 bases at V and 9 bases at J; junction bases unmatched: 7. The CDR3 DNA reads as TGTGCCAGCAGCTTTGCGGTCGCGGGGGGTGAGCAGTTCTTC. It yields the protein CASSFAVAGGEQFF.

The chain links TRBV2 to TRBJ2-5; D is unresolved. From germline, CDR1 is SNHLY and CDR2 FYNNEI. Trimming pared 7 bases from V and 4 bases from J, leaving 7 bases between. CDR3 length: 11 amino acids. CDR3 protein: CASTRRETQYF. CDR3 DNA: TGTGCCAGCACTAGACGAGAGACCCAGTACTTC.

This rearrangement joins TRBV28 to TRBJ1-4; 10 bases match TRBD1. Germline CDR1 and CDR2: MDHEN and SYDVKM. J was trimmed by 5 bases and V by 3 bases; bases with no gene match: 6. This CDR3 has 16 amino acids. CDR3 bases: TGTGCCAGCAGTTTTGCCCCGGGACAGGGGAATGAAAAACTGTTTTTT. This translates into CASSFAPGQGNEKLFF.

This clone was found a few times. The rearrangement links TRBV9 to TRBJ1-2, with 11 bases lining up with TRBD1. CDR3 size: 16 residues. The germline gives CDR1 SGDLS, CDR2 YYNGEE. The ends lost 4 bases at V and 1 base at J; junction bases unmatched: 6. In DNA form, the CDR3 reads TGTGCCAGCAGCATCGGGACAGGGGGGCTTAACTATGGCTACACCTTC. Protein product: CASSIGTGGLNYGYTF.

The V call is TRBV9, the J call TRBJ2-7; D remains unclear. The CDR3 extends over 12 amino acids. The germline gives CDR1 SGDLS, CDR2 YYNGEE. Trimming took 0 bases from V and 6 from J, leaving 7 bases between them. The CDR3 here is CASSVVPGEQYF. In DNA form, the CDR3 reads TGTGCCAGCAGCGTAGTTCCAGGCGAGCAGTACTTC.

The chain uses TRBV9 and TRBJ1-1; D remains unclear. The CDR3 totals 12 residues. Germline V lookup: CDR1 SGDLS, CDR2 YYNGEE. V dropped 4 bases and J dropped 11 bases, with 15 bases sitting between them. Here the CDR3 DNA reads TGTGCCAGCAGCTCCGGAGGGAAATCCGCTTTCTTT. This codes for CASSSGGKSAFF.

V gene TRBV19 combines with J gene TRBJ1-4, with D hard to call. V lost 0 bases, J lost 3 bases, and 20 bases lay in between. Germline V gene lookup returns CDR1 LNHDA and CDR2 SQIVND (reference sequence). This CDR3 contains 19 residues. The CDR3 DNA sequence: TGTGCCAGTAGTATAGATCTCGTCAGGTCCGGACTTGCTAATGAAAAACTGTTTTTT. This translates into CASSIDLVRSGLANEKLFF.

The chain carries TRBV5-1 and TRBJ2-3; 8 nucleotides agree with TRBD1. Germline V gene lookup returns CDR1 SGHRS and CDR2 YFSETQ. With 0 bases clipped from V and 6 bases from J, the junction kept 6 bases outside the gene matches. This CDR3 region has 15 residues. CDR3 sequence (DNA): TGCGCCAGCAGCTTGGAGGACAGGGCTGGGGATACGCAGTATTTT. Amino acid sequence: CASSLEDRAGDTQYF.

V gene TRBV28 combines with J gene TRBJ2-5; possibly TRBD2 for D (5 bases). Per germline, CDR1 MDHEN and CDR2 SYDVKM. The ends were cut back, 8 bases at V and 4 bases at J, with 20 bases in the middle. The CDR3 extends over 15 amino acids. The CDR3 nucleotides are TGTGCCAGCCGTTCGCCCCCTCGGGATCGAGAGACCCAGTACTTC. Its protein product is CASRSPPRDRETQYF.

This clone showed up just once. CDR3 coding DNA: TGTGCCAGCAGGACAGGGGGCCTGAACTATGGCTACACCTTC. Translating gives CASRTGGLNYGYTF. The gene calls are TRBV6-5 and TRBJ1-2, with TRBD1 matching 10 bases. V lost 6 bases, J lost 2 bases, and 3 bases stayed unmatched. From germline, CDR1 is MNHEY and CDR2 SVGAGI. CDR3 length: 14 residues.

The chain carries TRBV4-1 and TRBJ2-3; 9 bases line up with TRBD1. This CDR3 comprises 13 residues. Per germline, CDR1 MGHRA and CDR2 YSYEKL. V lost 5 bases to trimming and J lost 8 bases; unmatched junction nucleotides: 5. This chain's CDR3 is CASSALTGGTQYF. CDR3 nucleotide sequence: TGCGCCAGCAGCGCACTGACAGGGGGTACGCAGTATTTT.

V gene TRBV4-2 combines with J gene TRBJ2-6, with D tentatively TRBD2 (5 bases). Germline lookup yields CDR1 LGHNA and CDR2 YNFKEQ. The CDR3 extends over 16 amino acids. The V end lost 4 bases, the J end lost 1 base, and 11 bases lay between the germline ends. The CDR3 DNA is TGTGCCAGCAGCCGCGACGGGGATTCTGGGGCCAACGTCCTGACTTTC. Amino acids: CASSRDGDSGANVLTF.